The T cell receptor beta chain under discussion was sequenced for a study of multiple sclerosis patients with progressive multifocal leukoencephalopathy. Stated time point: roughly 12 months of natalizumab therapy. The repertoire was sequenced with immunoSEQ multiplex PCR; TCRdb's copy has only in-frame clones and lacks some. The profile shows fewer than 35,000 clones, 90% of them singletons. Study-level findings and limits: Clones expanded at PML were already present before and during natalizumab.

CDR1 and CDR2 from the germline V gene are SGHKS and YYEKEE (reference sequence). This CDR3 is built from 14 residues. V was clipped by 5 bases and J by 2 bases, with 12 bases between them. Worth noting for this clone: Its antigen is not known.

The source was PBMCs, collected from a patient treated with natalizumab. The rearrangement uses TRBV5-5 and TRBJ2-3, with a possible D match to TRBD2 (6 bases). This receptor was identified in a human donor with multiple sclerosis. For the CDR3, the DNA is TGTGCCAGCAGATCGGGGGTAGACACAGATACGCAGTATTTT. Translated: CASRSGVDTDTQYF.